This TCR beta chain was sequenced in a study of human T cells and chemical hapten exposure. Study details: The study lasted 20 to 30 weeks, and patients were dosed weekly with diphenylcyclopropenone on the scalp throughout. Per-sample TCR yield variability stemmed mainly from small pooled library volume differences.

CDR3 length: 18 amino acids. CDR1 is MGHRA, CDR2 YSYEKL, per germline. Unmatched junction bases numbered 4, after V lost 1 base and J lost 1 base. Many counts were recorded for this clonotype. One entry per CDR3 protein, called by TCRdb with MiXCR from the RACE reads. This sample carries about 98,000 distinct CDR3 sequences, approximately 10% of them seen once, and the ten largest clones take more than 2.5%. As for time point: pre-sensitization, week 0. Documented treatment: therapeutic diphenylcyclopropenone sensitization with weekly scalp DPC. This TCR was recovered from a woman aged 60-75 years with alopecia areata. Some clones in this sample may be carry-over from other donors' samples. The J gene is TRBJ2-1, the V gene TRBV4-1; 13 bases line up with TRBD2. Material: whole blood, obtained in connection with sensitization to the hapten diphenylcyclopropenone (DPC). The CDR3 sequence is CASSQGLAGGPSYNEQFF. Written as DNA, the CDR3 is TGCGCCAGCAGCCAAGGACTAGCGGGGGGCCCGTCCTACAATGAGCAGTTCTTC.